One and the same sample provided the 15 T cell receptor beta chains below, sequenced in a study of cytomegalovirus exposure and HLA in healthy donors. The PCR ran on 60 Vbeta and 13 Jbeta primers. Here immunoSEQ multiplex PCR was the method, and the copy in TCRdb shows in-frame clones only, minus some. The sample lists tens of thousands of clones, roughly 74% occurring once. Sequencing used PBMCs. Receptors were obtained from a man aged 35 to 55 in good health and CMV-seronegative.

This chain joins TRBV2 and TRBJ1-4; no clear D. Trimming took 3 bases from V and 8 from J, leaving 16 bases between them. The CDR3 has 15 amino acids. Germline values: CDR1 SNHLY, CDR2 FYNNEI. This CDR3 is CASSEQSMVMEKLFF. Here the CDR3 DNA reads TGTGCCAGCAGTGAGCAGTCGATGGTAATGGAAAAACTGTTTTTT.

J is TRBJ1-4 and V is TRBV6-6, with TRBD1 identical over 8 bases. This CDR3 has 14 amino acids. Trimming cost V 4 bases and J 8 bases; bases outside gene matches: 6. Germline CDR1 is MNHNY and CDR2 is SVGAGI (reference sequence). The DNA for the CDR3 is TGTGCCAGCAGTTTGCGGGACAGGTTAGAAAAACTGTTTTTT. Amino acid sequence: CASSLRDRLEKLFF.

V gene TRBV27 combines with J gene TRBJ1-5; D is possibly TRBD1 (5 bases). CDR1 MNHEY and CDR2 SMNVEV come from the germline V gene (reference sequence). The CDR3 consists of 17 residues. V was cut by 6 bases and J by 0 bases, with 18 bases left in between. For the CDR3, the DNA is TGTGCCAGCAGACCACTTACGACAGTTTATAGCAATCAGCCCCAGCATTTT. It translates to CASRPLTTVYSNQPQHF.

DNA of the CDR3: TGTGCCAGCACTTCGACAGGGGACAACTATGGCTACACCTTC. It encodes CASTSTGDNYGYTF. The chain employs TRBV21-1 and TRBJ1-2; TRBD1, the table's D call, lacks a check against the DNA. TRBV21-1 is a pseudogene locus. This CDR3 is 14 amino acids long.

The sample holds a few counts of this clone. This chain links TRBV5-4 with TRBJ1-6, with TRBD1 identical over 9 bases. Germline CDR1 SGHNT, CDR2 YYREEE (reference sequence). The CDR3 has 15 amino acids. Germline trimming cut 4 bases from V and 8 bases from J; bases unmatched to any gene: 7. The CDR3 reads CASSLGQGLDSPLHF. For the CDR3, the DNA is TGTGCCAGCAGCCTGGGACAGGGATTGGATTCACCCCTCCACTTT. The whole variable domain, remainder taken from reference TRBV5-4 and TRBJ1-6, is ETGVTQSPTHLIKTRGQQVTLRCSSQSGHNTVSWYQQALGQGPQFIFQYYREEENGRGNFPPRFSGLQFPNYSSELNVNALELDDSALYLCASSLGQGLDSPLHFGNGTRLTVT.

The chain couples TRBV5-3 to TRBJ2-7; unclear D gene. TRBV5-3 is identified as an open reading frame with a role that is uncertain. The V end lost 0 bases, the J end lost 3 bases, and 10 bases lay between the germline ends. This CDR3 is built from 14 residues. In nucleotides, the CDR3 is TGTGCCAGAAGCTTGGGGAGAGCGCGCTACGAGCAGTACTTC. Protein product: CARSLGRARYEQYF.

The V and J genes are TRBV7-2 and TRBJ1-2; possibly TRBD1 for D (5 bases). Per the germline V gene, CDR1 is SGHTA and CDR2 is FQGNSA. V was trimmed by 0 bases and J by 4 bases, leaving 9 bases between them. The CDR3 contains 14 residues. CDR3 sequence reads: CASSLATELYGYTF. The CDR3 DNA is TGTGCCAGCAGCTTAGCGACAGAGCTCTATGGCTACACCTTC.

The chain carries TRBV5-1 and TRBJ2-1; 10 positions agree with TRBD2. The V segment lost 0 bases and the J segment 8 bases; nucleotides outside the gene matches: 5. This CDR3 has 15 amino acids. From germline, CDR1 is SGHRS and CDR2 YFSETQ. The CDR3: CASSLDLAGADEQFF. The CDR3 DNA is TGCGCCAGCAGCTTGGATCTAGCGGGAGCGGATGAGCAGTTCTTC.

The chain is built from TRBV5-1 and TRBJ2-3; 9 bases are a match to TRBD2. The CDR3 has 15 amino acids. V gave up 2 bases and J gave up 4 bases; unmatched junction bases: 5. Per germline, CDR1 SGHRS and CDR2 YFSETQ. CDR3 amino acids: CASSLGRGGADTQYF. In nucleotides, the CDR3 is TGCGCCAGCAGCTTAGGGCGGGGGGGCGCAGATACGCAGTATTTT.

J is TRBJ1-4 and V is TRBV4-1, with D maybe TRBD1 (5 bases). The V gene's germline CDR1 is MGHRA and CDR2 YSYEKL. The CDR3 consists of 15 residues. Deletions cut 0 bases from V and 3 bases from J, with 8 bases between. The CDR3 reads CASSQEGEANEKLFF. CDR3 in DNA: TGCGCCAGCAGCCAAGAAGGGGAAGCTAATGAAAAACTGTTTTTT.

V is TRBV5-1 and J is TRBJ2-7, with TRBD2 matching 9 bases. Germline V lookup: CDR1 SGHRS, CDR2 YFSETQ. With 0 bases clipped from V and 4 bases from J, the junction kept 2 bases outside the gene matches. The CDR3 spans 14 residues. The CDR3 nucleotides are TGCGCCAGCAGCTTGGGACTAGCGGAATACGAGCAGTACTTC. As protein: CASSLGLAEYEQYF.

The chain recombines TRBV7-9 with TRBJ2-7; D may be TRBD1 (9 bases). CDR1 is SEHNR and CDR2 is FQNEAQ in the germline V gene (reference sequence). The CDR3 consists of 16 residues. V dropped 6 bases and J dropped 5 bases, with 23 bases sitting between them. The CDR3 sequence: CASSYYLAGTGNEQYF. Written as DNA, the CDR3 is TGTGCCAGCAGTTACTATTTAGCGGGGACAGGGAACGAGCAGTACTTC.

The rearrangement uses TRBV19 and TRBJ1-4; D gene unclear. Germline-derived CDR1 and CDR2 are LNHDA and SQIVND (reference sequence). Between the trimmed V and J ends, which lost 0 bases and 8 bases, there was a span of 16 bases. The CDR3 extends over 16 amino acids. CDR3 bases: TGTGCCAGTAGTATAGAGGCGGGAATCGGTATGGAAAAACTGTTTTTT. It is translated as CASSIEAGIGMEKLFF.

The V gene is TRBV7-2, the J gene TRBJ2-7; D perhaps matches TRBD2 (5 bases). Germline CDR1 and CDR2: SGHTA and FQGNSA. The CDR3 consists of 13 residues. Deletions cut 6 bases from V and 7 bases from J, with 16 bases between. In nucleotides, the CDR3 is TGTGCCAGCAGGTGGTCCGGGCCGGGGGAGCAGTACTTC. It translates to CASRWSGPGEQYF.

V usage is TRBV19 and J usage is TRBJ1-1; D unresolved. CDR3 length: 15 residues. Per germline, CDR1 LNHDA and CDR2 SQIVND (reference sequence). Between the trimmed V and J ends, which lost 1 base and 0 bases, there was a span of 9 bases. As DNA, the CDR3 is TGTGCCAGTAGTATAGTAAGCGGGATGAACACTGAAGCTTTCTTT. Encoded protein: CASSIVSGMNTEAFF.